What follows is one T cell receptor (beta chain) and its context. The CDR3 spans 19 residues. The V gene's germline CDR1 is SNHLY and CDR2 FYNNEI. Trimming removed 6 bases at V and 3 bases at J, with 30 bases between. The source of the sample is a study of blood T cells in healthy people across ages. Combining a sample-barcoded 5' primer with a J-beta primer mix, a second PCR ran for about 7 to 11 cycles. From the 5' RACE reads, TCRdb called clonotypes with MiXCR, one entry per CDR3 protein. The table shows about 970,000 distinct CDR3 sequences, with just over 50% occurring only once. The chain carries TRBV2 and TRBJ2-7; D is undetermined. Sequencing used blood. The receptor was derived from a woman aged 60-75 years in good health. CDR3 protein: CASSRGLLPKTPENYEQYF. The CDR3 DNA is TGTGCCAGCAGCCGCGGTTTGCTCCCCAAGACACCAGAAAACTACGAGCAGTACTTC.